Listed below are T cell receptor beta chains from one sample, sequenced in a study of shared clonotypes between healthy human individuals. The repertoire was sequenced with immunoSEQ multiplex PCR; TCRdb's copy has only in-frame clones and lacks some. The table has about 2.4 million clones, roughly 93% seen once. The sample was naive CD4+ T cells from PBMCs. The source of these receptors is a man younger than 30 in good health. Some clones in this sample may be carry-over from other donors' samples. The CDR3 runs from the conserved cysteine through the conserved F or W. D genes are given only for firm matches. Size values are once, few and many counts, or a class for expanded clones, and some rows have none.

D gene: -
clone size: -
V gene: TRBV7-3
J gene: TRBJ2-1
CDR3 protein: CASSFDWTTYNEQFF
CDR3 DNA: TGTGCCAGCAGCTTTGACTGGACTACGTACAATGAGCAGTTCTTC

D gene: TRBD1
clone size: -
V gene: TRBV6-1
J gene: TRBJ1-4
CDR3 protein: CASSEGGQGEKLFF
CDR3 DNA: TGTGCCAGCAGTGAGGGGGGACAGGGGGAAAAACTGTTTTTT

D gene: -
clone size: -
V gene: TRBV7-6
J gene: TRBJ2-1
CDR3 protein: CASSLARDDEQFF
CDR3 DNA: TGTGCCAGCAGCTTAGCCCGGGACGATGAGCAGTTCTTC

D gene: -
clone size: -
V gene: TRBV5-1
J gene: TRBJ2-1
CDR3 protein: CASSLGIPSYNEQFF
CDR3 DNA: TGCGCCAGCAGCTTGGGCATCCCTTCCTACAATGAGCAGTTCTTC

D gene: TRBD1
clone size: -
V gene: TRBV28
J gene: TRBJ1-1
CDR3 protein: CASHIGTGYTEAFF
CDR3 DNA: TGTGCCAGCCATATAGGGACAGGGTATACTGAAGCTTTCTTT

D gene: TRBD1
clone size: once
V gene: TRBV27
J gene: TRBJ1-5
CDR3 protein: CASSPDRVKHQPQHF
CDR3 DNA: TGTGCCAGCAGTCCCGACAGGGTGAAACATCAGCCCCAGCATTTT

D gene: -
clone size: -
V gene: TRBV25-1
J gene: TRBJ1-4
CDR3 protein: CASSDDLGGGDEKLFF
CDR3 DNA: TGTGCCAGCAGTGATGACCTGGGGGGCGGTGATGAAAAACTGTTTTTT

D gene: -
clone size: -
V gene: TRBV23-1
J gene: TRBJ2-7
CDR3 protein: CASSHPGVWKQYF
CDR3 DNA: TGCGCCAGCAGCCACCCAGGGGTTTGGAAGCAGTACTTC

D gene: -
clone size: few
V gene: TRBV30
J gene: TRBJ1-1
CDR3 protein: CAWSVAGVANTEAFF
CDR3 DNA: TGTGCCTGGAGTGTAGCAGGGGTGGCGAACACTGAAGCTTTCTTT

D gene: -
clone size: -
V gene: TRBV5-1
J gene: TRBJ1-1
CDR3 protein: CASSSGASTEAFF
CDR3 DNA: TGCGCCAGCAGCTCCGGTGCGAGCACTGAAGCTTTCTTT

D gene: -
clone size: -
V gene: TRBV6-6
J gene: TRBJ1-5
CDR3 protein: CASSYLAGSNQPQHF
CDR3 DNA: TGTGCCAGCAGTTACTTGGCAGGTAGCAATCAGCCCCAGCATTTT

D gene: -
clone size: -
V gene: TRBV29-1
J gene: TRBJ2-7
CDR3 protein: CSALVLDYRYEQYF
CDR3 DNA: TGCAGCGCCCTCGTGCTGGACTACCGCTACGAGCAGTACTTC

D gene: -
clone size: -
V gene: TRBV6-4
J gene: TRBJ1-1
CDR3 protein: CASSSRGGHANTEAFF
CDR3 DNA: TGTGCCAGCAGTTCCCGCGGCGGACACGCTAACACTGAAGCTTTCTTT

D gene: -
clone size: -
V gene: TRBV30
J gene: TRBJ1-1
CDR3 protein: CAWIPPPEAFF
CDR3 DNA: TGTGCCTGGATTCCCCCCCCCGAGGCTTTCTTT

D gene: -
clone size: -
V gene: TRBV7-3
J gene: TRBJ1-1
CDR3 protein: CASSLSLNTEAFF
CDR3 DNA: TGTGCCAGCAGCCTTAGCCTGAACACTGAAGCTTTCTTT

D gene: -
clone size: once
V gene: TRBV29-1
J gene: TRBJ1-4
CDR3 protein: CSGLYSTVVDEKLFF
CDR3 DNA: TGCAGCGGCCTATACTCGACAGTCGTGGATGAAAAACTGTTTTTT

D gene: TRBD1
clone size: -
V gene: TRBV28
J gene: TRBJ2-5
CDR3 protein: CASSYLFSDRGNRETQYF
CDR3 DNA: TGTGCCAGCAGTTACCTATTTTCGGACAGGGGGAATAGGGAGACCCAGTACTTC

D gene: TRBD2
clone size: -
V gene: TRBV13
J gene: TRBJ2-3
CDR3 protein: CASSPPRWRETDTQYF
CDR3 DNA: TGTGCCAGCAGCCCCCCCCGCTGGCGGGAGACAGATACGCAGTATTTT

D gene: -
clone size: -
V gene: TRBV28
J gene: TRBJ2-1
CDR3 protein: CASSFSAVSYNEQFF
CDR3 DNA: TGTGCCAGCAGTTTTTCGGCGGTTTCCTACAATGAGCAGTTCTTC

D gene: -
clone size: -
V gene: TRBV7-3
J gene: TRBJ2-5
CDR3 protein: CASSSTNQETQYF
CDR3 DNA: TGTGCCAGCAGCTCAACGAACCAAGAGACCCAGTACTTC

D gene: -
clone size: -
V gene: TRBV5-1
J gene: TRBJ2-5
CDR3 protein: CASSLESGRQETQYF
CDR3 DNA: TGCGCCAGCAGCTTGGAATCAGGTCGGCAAGAGACCCAGTACTTC

D gene: -
clone size: -
V gene: TRBV4-1
J gene: TRBJ1-6
CDR3 protein: CASSQENRNNSPLHF
CDR3 DNA: TGCGCCAGCAGCCAAGAAAACAGGAATAATTCACCCCTCCACTTT

D gene: TRBD2
clone size: -
V gene: TRBV28
J gene: TRBJ2-7
CDR3 protein: CASSLTGLVYEQYF
CDR3 DNA: TGTGCCAGCAGTTTGACGGGACTAGTCTACGAGCAGTACTTC

D gene: -
clone size: -
V gene: TRBV19
J gene: TRBJ2-3
CDR3 protein: CASSQGGGTDTQYF
CDR3 DNA: TGTGCCAGTAGTCAGGGGGGGGGAACAGATACGCAGTATTTT

D gene: TRBD1
clone size: -
V gene: TRBV7-9
J gene: TRBJ2-7
CDR3 protein: CASSPPQGASYEQYF
CDR3 DNA: TGTGCCAGCAGCCCCCCCCAGGGGGCTTCCTACGAGCAGTACTTC

D gene: -
clone size: -
V gene: TRBV28
J gene: TRBJ2-1
CDR3 protein: CASSSTEDEQFF
CDR3 DNA: TGTGCCAGCAGTTCGACAGAAGATGAGCAGTTCTTC

D gene: TRBD2
clone size: -
V gene: TRBV18
J gene: TRBJ2-7
CDR3 protein: CASSVTSGGTYEQYF
CDR3 DNA: TGTGCCAGCTCAGTCACTAGCGGGGGGACCTACGAGCAGTACTTC

D gene: -
clone size: -
V gene: TRBV6-5
J gene: TRBJ1-2
CDR3 protein: CASNSVLETDYGYTF
CDR3 DNA: TGTGCCAGCAATTCTGTCTTAGAGACAGATTATGGCTACACCTTC

D gene: -
clone size: -
V gene: TRBV5-1
J gene: TRBJ2-2
CDR3 protein: CASSFTGEGELFF
CDR3 DNA: TGCGCCAGCAGCTTTACTGGAGAGGGGGAGCTGTTTTTT

D gene: -
clone size: -
V gene: TRBV10-3
J gene: TRBJ2-5
CDR3 protein: CAISESLDFKTQYF
CDR3 DNA: TGTGCCATCAGTGAGTCTCTGGACTTCAAGACCCAGTACTTC

D gene: -
clone size: -
V gene: TRBV6-6
J gene: TRBJ1-3
CDR3 protein: CASIVGQTGNTIYF
CDR3 DNA: TGTGCCAGCATCGTCGGGCAAACTGGAAACACCATATATTTT

D gene: -
clone size: -
V gene: TRBV30
J gene: TRBJ1-6
CDR3 protein: CAWSPGSSYNSPLHF
CDR3 DNA: TGTGCCTGGAGTCCGGGGAGCTCCTATAATTCACCCCTCCACTTT

D gene: TRBD2
clone size: -
V gene: TRBV9
J gene: TRBJ2-7
CDR3 protein: CASSLPGTSGRYEQYF
CDR3 DNA: TGTGCCAGCAGCCTGCCCGGGACTAGCGGGAGGTACGAGCAGTACTTC

D gene: -
clone size: once
V gene: TRBV27
J gene: TRBJ2-4
CDR3 protein: CASMTAWGARAKNIQYF
CDR3 DNA: TGTGCCAGCATGACTGCATGGGGAGCGCGGGCCAAAAACATTCAGTACTTC

D gene: TRBD2
clone size: -
V gene: TRBV28
J gene: TRBJ2-7
CDR3 protein: CASSSPSGTPYEQYF
CDR3 DNA: TGTGCCAGCAGTTCTCCTAGCGGGACTCCCTACGAGCAGTACTTC

D gene: TRBD1
clone size: -
V gene: TRBV28
J gene: TRBJ1-3
CDR3 protein: CASSGSGTGVGNTIYF
CDR3 DNA: TGTGCCAGCAGTGGCTCCGGGACAGGGGTTGGAAACACCATATATTTT

D gene: -
clone size: -
V gene: TRBV2
J gene: TRBJ2-2
CDR3 protein: CASSVGRTTGELFF
CDR3 DNA: TGTGCCAGCAGTGTAGGGAGAACCACCGGGGAGCTGTTTTTT

D gene: TRBD1
clone size: once
V gene: TRBV30
J gene: TRBJ2-3
CDR3 protein: CAWRKGQGKGGTDTQYF
CDR3 DNA: TGTGCCTGGAGGAAGGGACAGGGGAAGGGTGGCACAGATACGCAGTATTTT

D gene: -
clone size: -
V gene: TRBV18
J gene: TRBJ1-5
CDR3 protein: CASSTRSNQPQHF
CDR3 DNA: TGTGCCAGCTCAACCAGGAGCAATCAGCCCCAGCATTTT

D gene: -
clone size: -
V gene: TRBV20-1
J gene: TRBJ2-7
CDR3 protein: CSARHFYEQYF
CDR3 DNA: TGCAGTGCTAGACATTTCTACGAGCAGTACTTC

D gene: TRBD1
clone size: -
V gene: TRBV2
J gene: TRBJ1-5
CDR3 protein: CASSEWGGGHQPQHF
CDR3 DNA: TGTGCCAGCAGTGAATGGGGAGGGGGCCATCAGCCCCAGCATTTT

D gene: TRBD1
clone size: -
V gene: TRBV6-1
J gene: TRBJ2-2
CDR3 protein: CASSAQTGMNTGELFF
CDR3 DNA: TGTGCCAGCAGTGCCCAGACAGGGATGAACACCGGGGAGCTGTTTTTT

D gene: TRBD1
clone size: -
V gene: TRBV6-5
J gene: TRBJ2-3
CDR3 protein: CASSYLQGHTDTQYF
CDR3 DNA: TGTGCCAGCAGTTATCTACAGGGGCACACAGATACGCAGTATTTT

D gene: TRBD1
clone size: -
V gene: TRBV6-5
J gene: TRBJ2-4
CDR3 protein: CASSYAGSGGIQYF
CDR3 DNA: TGTGCCAGCAGTTACGCTGGGTCAGGGGGCATTCAGTACTTC

D gene: -
clone size: -
V gene: TRBV6-1
J gene: TRBJ1-1
CDR3 protein: CASSSYPDREAFF
CDR3 DNA: TGTGCCAGCAGTTCCTACCCTGACAGAGAAGCTTTCTTT

D gene: -
clone size: -
V gene: TRBV5-4
J gene: TRBJ1-2
CDR3 protein: CASSLEPTVGYTF
CDR3 DNA: TGTGCCAGCAGCTTGGAACCGACAGTCGGCTACACCTTC

D gene: -
clone size: -
V gene: TRBV6-4
J gene: TRBJ1-4
CDR3 protein: CASNPFVDANEKLFF
CDR3 DNA: TGTGCCAGCAATCCGTTCGTCGACGCTAATGAAAAACTGTTTTTT

D gene: TRBD1
clone size: -
V gene: TRBV5-1
J gene: TRBJ1-4
CDR3 protein: CASSWGQGGEKLFF
CDR3 DNA: TGCGCCAGCAGCTGGGGACAGGGCGGCGAAAAACTGTTTTTT

D gene: TRBD1
clone size: -
V gene: TRBV28
J gene: TRBJ2-7
CDR3 protein: CASLDGQGAYEQYF
CDR3 DNA: TGTGCCAGTTTAGACGGACAGGGGGCCTACGAGCAGTACTTC

D gene: -
clone size: -
V gene: TRBV7-6
J gene: TRBJ2-7
CDR3 protein: CASSLGPGYEQYF
CDR3 DNA: TGTGCCAGCAGCTTAGGCCCGGGATACGAGCAGTACTTC

D gene: -
clone size: -
V gene: TRBV5-4
J gene: TRBJ1-4
CDR3 protein: CASSYEPGAGEKLFF
CDR3 DNA: TGTGCCAGCAGCTACGAACCAGGGGCGGGGGAAAAACTGTTTTTT

D gene: TRBD2
clone size: -
V gene: TRBV7-8
J gene: TRBJ2-2
CDR3 protein: CASSLWGSASGRTGELFF
CDR3 DNA: TGTGCCAGCAGCTTATGGGGGTCTGCTAGCGGGCGGACCGGGGAGCTGTTTTTT

D gene: -
clone size: -
V gene: TRBV25-1
J gene: TRBJ1-2
CDR3 protein: CASSELRDNNYGYTF
CDR3 DNA: TGTGCCAGCAGCGAATTACGGGACAACAACTATGGCTACACCTTC

D gene: TRBD1
clone size: -
V gene: TRBV18
J gene: TRBJ2-7
CDR3 protein: CASSPQMGQGGSYEQYF
CDR3 DNA: TGTGCCAGCTCACCACAAATGGGACAGGGTGGGTCCTACGAGCAGTACTTC

D gene: -
clone size: -
V gene: TRBV5-1
J gene: TRBJ2-7
CDR3 protein: CASSLYSRSYEQYF
CDR3 DNA: TGCGCCAGCAGCTTGTACAGCCGCTCCTACGAGCAGTACTTC

D gene: -
clone size: -
V gene: TRBV9
J gene: TRBJ2-3
CDR3 protein: CASSVEPAGTQYF
CDR3 DNA: TGTGCCAGCAGCGTAGAACCCGCGGGTACGCAGTATTTT